Listed below are T cell receptor beta chains from one sample, sequenced in a study of shared clonotypes between healthy human individuals. Produced via immunoSEQ multiplex PCR; TCRdb's table is partial and in-frame only. The sample shows approximately 97,000 clones, around two thirds of them seen only once. The material sequenced was memory CD8+ T cells sorted from blood. The receptors stem from a man aged 30 to 39 in good health. Both conserved end residues are part of each CDR3. Each record gives: V gene, J gene, clone size, D gene, CDR3 DNA, CDR3 protein. A D gene is named only where the DNA matches it firmly. Not all rows give a size; the values are once, few, many and, for expanded clones, a class.

v_gene: TRBV5-6
j_gene: TRBJ1-5
abundance: -
d_gene: TRBD1
CDR3nt: TGTGCCAGCAGCTCGGGTGGGGGGACAGGGGGCAACCAGCCCCAGCATTTT
CDR3aa: CASSSGGGTGGNQPQHF

v_gene: TRBV5-1
j_gene: TRBJ2-7
abundance: -
d_gene: TRBD2
CDR3nt: TGCGCCAGCAGCTTCGGGGGGAGCTCCTACGAGCAGTACTTC
CDR3aa: CASSFGGSSYEQYF

v_gene: TRBV14
j_gene: TRBJ2-7
abundance: -
d_gene: -
CDR3nt: TGTGCCAGCAGCCAAGTCCGAGGCCGGGAGCAGTACTTC
CDR3aa: CASSQVRGREQYF

v_gene: TRBV6-1
j_gene: TRBJ1-4
abundance: once
d_gene: -
CDR3nt: TGTGCCAGCAGTGCGGGTTGGGGTAATGAAAAACTGTTTTTT
CDR3aa: CASSAGWGNEKLFF

v_gene: TRBV28
j_gene: TRBJ2-7
abundance: few
d_gene: -
CDR3nt: TGTGCCAGCAGTCGAACCCCCAACGAGCAGTACTTC
CDR3aa: CASSRTPNEQYF

v_gene: TRBV10-3
j_gene: TRBJ2-5
abundance: few
d_gene: TRBD1
CDR3nt: TGTGCCATCTCGCAGGGGGCATGGGAGACCCAGTACTTC
CDR3aa: CAISQGAWETQYF

v_gene: TRBV28
j_gene: TRBJ2-2
abundance: -
d_gene: -
CDR3nt: TGTGCCAGCAGTTTACAAATCCACCGGGAGCTGTTTTTT
CDR3aa: CASSLQIHRELFF

v_gene: TRBV7-9
j_gene: TRBJ2-7
abundance: -
d_gene: -
CDR3nt: TGTGCCAGCAGCTTAGGGGCTTCCTACGAGCAGTACTTC
CDR3aa: CASSLGASYEQYF

v_gene: TRBV9
j_gene: TRBJ2-6
abundance: -
d_gene: -
CDR3nt: TGTGCCAGCAGCTCAGGCCCCTCCTCTGGGGCCAACGTCCTGACTTTC
CDR3aa: CASSSGPSSGANVLTF

v_gene: TRBV28
j_gene: TRBJ2-7
abundance: -
d_gene: -
CDR3nt: TGTGCCAGCAGTGCAGAAACCTACGAGCAGTACTTC
CDR3aa: CASSAETYEQYF

v_gene: TRBV5-5
j_gene: TRBJ2-5
abundance: -
d_gene: -
CDR3nt: TGTGCCAGCAGCTCCGAGAACGCCGGGGAGCAGTACTTC
CDR3aa: CASSSENAGEQYF

v_gene: TRBV10-2
j_gene: TRBJ2-7
abundance: -
d_gene: -
CDR3nt: TGCGCCAGCAGGCATTTAGCCGTAAGCTCCTACGAGCAGTACTTC
CDR3aa: CASRHLAVSSYEQYF

v_gene: TRBV28
j_gene: TRBJ2-7
abundance: -
d_gene: TRBD2
CDR3nt: TGTGCCAGCAGCTTAGCGGGTTGGTCCTACGAGCAGTACTTC
CDR3aa: CASSLAGWSYEQYF

v_gene: TRBV4-1
j_gene: TRBJ2-7
abundance: -
d_gene: -
CDR3nt: TGCGCCAGCAGCGCCCCAGGGTTTTACGAGCAGTACTTC
CDR3aa: CASSAPGFYEQYF

v_gene: TRBV5-8
j_gene: TRBJ2-2
abundance: -
d_gene: TRBD2
CDR3nt: TGTGCCAGCACAGCTAGCGGGACCCTAGGCGGGGAGCTGTTTTTT
CDR3aa: CASTASGTLGGELFF

v_gene: TRBV30
j_gene: TRBJ1-1
abundance: -
d_gene: -
CDR3nt: TGTGCCTGGAGTCCCGCCACTGAAGCTTTCTTT
CDR3aa: CAWSPATEAFF

v_gene: TRBV28
j_gene: TRBJ1-5
abundance: -
d_gene: -
CDR3nt: TGTGCCAGCAGTCCCTTCCTGGGAATGGCGCTTCAGCCCCAGCATTTT
CDR3aa: CASSPFLGMALQPQHF

v_gene: TRBV7-2
j_gene: TRBJ2-7
abundance: -
d_gene: -
CDR3nt: TGTGCCAGCAGCTTAGCGGCTGGGAACTACGAGCAGTACTTC
CDR3aa: CASSLAAGNYEQYF

v_gene: TRBV7-9
j_gene: TRBJ2-5
abundance: -
d_gene: TRBD2
CDR3nt: TGTGCCAGCAGCCCCACTAGCGGGAGCCGCGAGACCCAGTACTTC
CDR3aa: CASSPTSGSRETQYF

v_gene: TRBV7-9
j_gene: TRBJ1-5
abundance: -
d_gene: -
CDR3nt: TGTGCCAGCAGCAGAGAGGGCCCTGGCAATCAGCCCCAGCATTTT
CDR3aa: CASSREGPGNQPQHF

v_gene: TRBV28
j_gene: TRBJ2-1
abundance: -
d_gene: -
CDR3nt: TGTGCCAGCAGTTCCTCCTGGGGAGAGCAGTTCTTC
CDR3aa: CASSSSWGEQFF

v_gene: TRBV5-4
j_gene: TRBJ2-3
abundance: -
d_gene: -
CDR3nt: TGTGCCAGCAGCTCACACCCTCCGTCGGTCTCCGATACGCAGTATTTT
CDR3aa: CASSSHPPSVSDTQYF

v_gene: TRBV5-6
j_gene: TRBJ2-7
abundance: -
d_gene: TRBD1
CDR3nt: TGTGCCAGCAGCCGGGACAGGGACGACTACGAGCAGTACTTC
CDR3aa: CASSRDRDDYEQYF

v_gene: TRBV7-8
j_gene: TRBJ2-7
abundance: -
d_gene: TRBD1
CDR3nt: TGTGCCAGCAGCTTAGAGGGACAGGTCACCTACGAGCAGTACTTC
CDR3aa: CASSLEGQVTYEQYF

v_gene: TRBV7-8
j_gene: TRBJ1-2
abundance: few
d_gene: TRBD1
CDR3nt: TGTGCCAGCAGCTCGGGACAGGGGAACTATGGCTACACCTTC
CDR3aa: CASSSGQGNYGYTF

v_gene: TRBV27
j_gene: TRBJ1-2
abundance: few
d_gene: TRBD1
CDR3nt: TGTGCCAGCAGTTTGACGGTCGAGAGGGGGCGTTATGGCTACACCTTC
CDR3aa: CASSLTVERGRYGYTF

v_gene: TRBV5-1
j_gene: TRBJ2-7
abundance: once
d_gene: TRBD2
CDR3nt: TGCGCCAGCAGTTCTAGCGGGAGCTCCTACGAGCAGTACTTC
CDR3aa: CASSSSGSSYEQYF

v_gene: TRBV7-8
j_gene: TRBJ2-6
abundance: -
d_gene: -
CDR3nt: TGTGCCAGCAGCTTCCCTGGGGCCAACGTCCTGACTTTC
CDR3aa: CASSFPGANVLTF

v_gene: TRBV4-1
j_gene: TRBJ1-2
abundance: -
d_gene: -
CDR3nt: TGCGCCAGCAGCCAACCGGGACGAGAGAACTATGGCTACACCTTC
CDR3aa: CASSQPGRENYGYTF

v_gene: TRBV27
j_gene: TRBJ2-7
abundance: -
d_gene: -
CDR3nt: TGTGCCAGCACCCGTTGGGCTCAGCCAGAGGGCCGGGACGAGCAGTACTTC
CDR3aa: CASTRWAQPEGRDEQYF

v_gene: TRBV7-9
j_gene: TRBJ2-3
abundance: -
d_gene: -
CDR3nt: TGTGCCAGCAGCCCCCGCCCATCAGATACGCAGTATTTT
CDR3aa: CASSPRPSDTQYF

v_gene: TRBV13
j_gene: TRBJ2-7
abundance: -
d_gene: -
CDR3nt: TGTGCCAGCAGCTTAGGGGGTTACGAGCAGTACTTC
CDR3aa: CASSLGGYEQYF

v_gene: TRBV25-1
j_gene: TRBJ2-4
abundance: -
d_gene: -
CDR3nt: TGTGCCAGCAGTGAACAAGGGGGGGCGGCCGAGGGCATTCAGTACTTC
CDR3aa: CASSEQGGAAEGIQYF

v_gene: TRBV7-7
j_gene: TRBJ2-2
abundance: -
d_gene: -
CDR3nt: TGTGCCAGCAGCTTAGTTGGGAGTAGCGCCGGGGAGCTGTTTTTT
CDR3aa: CASSLVGSSAGELFF

v_gene: TRBV19
j_gene: TRBJ1-5
abundance: -
d_gene: -
CDR3nt: TGTGCCAGTAGTATAGACGGGTCCAATCAGCCCCAGCATTTT
CDR3aa: CASSIDGSNQPQHF

v_gene: TRBV25-1
j_gene: TRBJ2-3
abundance: -
d_gene: -
CDR3nt: TGTGCCAGCAGTGACCAGCGGAGAACCCCGGATACGCAGTATTTT
CDR3aa: CASSDQRRTPDTQYF

v_gene: TRBV28
j_gene: TRBJ1-5
abundance: -
d_gene: -
CDR3nt: TGTGCCAGCAGTTTAGGCCACAGTCAGCCCCAGCATTTT
CDR3aa: CASSLGHSQPQHF

v_gene: TRBV2
j_gene: TRBJ2-5
abundance: -
d_gene: -
CDR3nt: TGTGCCAGCAGTGATGTCCTGGCCACTAACCAAGAGACCCAGTACTTC
CDR3aa: CASSDVLATNQETQYF

v_gene: TRBV28
j_gene: TRBJ2-3
abundance: -
d_gene: TRBD2
CDR3nt: TGTGCCAGCAGCCGTGGGACTAGCGGGAGAAGCACAGATACGCAGTATTTT
CDR3aa: CASSRGTSGRSTDTQYF

v_gene: TRBV5-4
j_gene: TRBJ2-2
abundance: -
d_gene: -
CDR3nt: TGTGCCAGCAGCTTCGAGGGGCAGCCAGTACTCGGGGAGCTGTTTTTT
CDR3aa: CASSFEGQPVLGELFF

v_gene: TRBV7-2
j_gene: TRBJ2-4
abundance: -
d_gene: -
CDR3nt: TGTGCCAGCAGCTTATTAACAGGGTCGTTCTCCACCAACATTCAGTACTTC
CDR3aa: CASSLLTGSFSTNIQYF

v_gene: TRBV18
j_gene: TRBJ2-7
abundance: -
d_gene: -
CDR3nt: TGTGCCAGCTCACCTTTTTTTGGGGATAGCTCCTACGAGCAGTACTTC
CDR3aa: CASSPFFGDSSYEQYF

v_gene: TRBV7-7
j_gene: TRBJ2-1
abundance: few
d_gene: -
CDR3nt: TGTGCTAGCAGCTCAACGTATTACAATGAGCAGTTCTTC
CDR3aa: CASSSTYYNEQFF

v_gene: TRBV11-3
j_gene: TRBJ2-3
abundance: -
d_gene: -
CDR3nt: TGTGCCAGCAGCCCAAGCGATACAGGGCCAAATACGCAGTATTTT
CDR3aa: CASSPSDTGPNTQYF

v_gene: TRBV27
j_gene: TRBJ1-5
abundance: -
d_gene: -
CDR3nt: TGTGCCAGCAGTTTATCTTTTGGTACGGGGGGAGGCCAGCCCCAGCATTTT
CDR3aa: CASSLSFGTGGGQPQHF

v_gene: TRBV6-1
j_gene: TRBJ1-2
abundance: -
d_gene: -
CDR3nt: TGTGCCAGCACACACCGGGTACGAGAGAATGGCTACACCTTC
CDR3aa: CASTHRVRENGYTF

v_gene: TRBV25-1
j_gene: TRBJ2-2
abundance: -
d_gene: -
CDR3nt: TGTGCCAGCAGTGCGGGAGTTAGTGGCGGGGAGCTGTTTTTT
CDR3aa: CASSAGVSGGELFF

v_gene: TRBV18
j_gene: TRBJ1-3
abundance: -
d_gene: -
CDR3nt: TGTGCCAGCTCACCGTCCGGCTCTGGAAACACCATATATTTT
CDR3aa: CASSPSGSGNTIYF

v_gene: TRBV28
j_gene: TRBJ2-3
abundance: few
d_gene: -
CDR3nt: TGTGCCAGCAGTTTCAGGGACCCCCGCACAGATACGCAGTATTTT
CDR3aa: CASSFRDPRTDTQYF

v_gene: TRBV6-6
j_gene: TRBJ2-7
abundance: -
d_gene: -
CDR3nt: TGTGCCAGCAGCCCCCCAGGGAGTTCTTTCTACGAGCAGTACTTC
CDR3aa: CASSPPGSSFYEQYF